This T cell receptor (beta chain) was identified during a study of shared clonotypes between healthy human individuals. Sequencing was performed with immunoSEQ multiplex PCR; in TCRdb, only in-frame clones are kept and a portion is missing. Among 950,000 to 1,100,000 clones listed, under 80% were seen once. CDR3 length: 18 amino acids. Germline V CDR1 and CDR2: MGHRA, YSYEKL. With 4 bases removed from V and 0 bases from J, the gap between germline ends came to 16 bases. Sequenced sample: memory CD4+ T cells sorted from blood. Subset denoted: CD45RA-negative fraction. This TCR was sampled from a man aged 18 to 29 in good health. The gene calls are TRBV4-1 and TRBJ2-6, with a weak D call TRBD1 (6 bases). The CDR3 nucleotides are TGCGCCAGCAGCCCACAGGGAACTCTGCCCTCTGGGGCCAACGTCCTGACTTTC. Translated, it gives CASSPQGTLPSGANVLTF.